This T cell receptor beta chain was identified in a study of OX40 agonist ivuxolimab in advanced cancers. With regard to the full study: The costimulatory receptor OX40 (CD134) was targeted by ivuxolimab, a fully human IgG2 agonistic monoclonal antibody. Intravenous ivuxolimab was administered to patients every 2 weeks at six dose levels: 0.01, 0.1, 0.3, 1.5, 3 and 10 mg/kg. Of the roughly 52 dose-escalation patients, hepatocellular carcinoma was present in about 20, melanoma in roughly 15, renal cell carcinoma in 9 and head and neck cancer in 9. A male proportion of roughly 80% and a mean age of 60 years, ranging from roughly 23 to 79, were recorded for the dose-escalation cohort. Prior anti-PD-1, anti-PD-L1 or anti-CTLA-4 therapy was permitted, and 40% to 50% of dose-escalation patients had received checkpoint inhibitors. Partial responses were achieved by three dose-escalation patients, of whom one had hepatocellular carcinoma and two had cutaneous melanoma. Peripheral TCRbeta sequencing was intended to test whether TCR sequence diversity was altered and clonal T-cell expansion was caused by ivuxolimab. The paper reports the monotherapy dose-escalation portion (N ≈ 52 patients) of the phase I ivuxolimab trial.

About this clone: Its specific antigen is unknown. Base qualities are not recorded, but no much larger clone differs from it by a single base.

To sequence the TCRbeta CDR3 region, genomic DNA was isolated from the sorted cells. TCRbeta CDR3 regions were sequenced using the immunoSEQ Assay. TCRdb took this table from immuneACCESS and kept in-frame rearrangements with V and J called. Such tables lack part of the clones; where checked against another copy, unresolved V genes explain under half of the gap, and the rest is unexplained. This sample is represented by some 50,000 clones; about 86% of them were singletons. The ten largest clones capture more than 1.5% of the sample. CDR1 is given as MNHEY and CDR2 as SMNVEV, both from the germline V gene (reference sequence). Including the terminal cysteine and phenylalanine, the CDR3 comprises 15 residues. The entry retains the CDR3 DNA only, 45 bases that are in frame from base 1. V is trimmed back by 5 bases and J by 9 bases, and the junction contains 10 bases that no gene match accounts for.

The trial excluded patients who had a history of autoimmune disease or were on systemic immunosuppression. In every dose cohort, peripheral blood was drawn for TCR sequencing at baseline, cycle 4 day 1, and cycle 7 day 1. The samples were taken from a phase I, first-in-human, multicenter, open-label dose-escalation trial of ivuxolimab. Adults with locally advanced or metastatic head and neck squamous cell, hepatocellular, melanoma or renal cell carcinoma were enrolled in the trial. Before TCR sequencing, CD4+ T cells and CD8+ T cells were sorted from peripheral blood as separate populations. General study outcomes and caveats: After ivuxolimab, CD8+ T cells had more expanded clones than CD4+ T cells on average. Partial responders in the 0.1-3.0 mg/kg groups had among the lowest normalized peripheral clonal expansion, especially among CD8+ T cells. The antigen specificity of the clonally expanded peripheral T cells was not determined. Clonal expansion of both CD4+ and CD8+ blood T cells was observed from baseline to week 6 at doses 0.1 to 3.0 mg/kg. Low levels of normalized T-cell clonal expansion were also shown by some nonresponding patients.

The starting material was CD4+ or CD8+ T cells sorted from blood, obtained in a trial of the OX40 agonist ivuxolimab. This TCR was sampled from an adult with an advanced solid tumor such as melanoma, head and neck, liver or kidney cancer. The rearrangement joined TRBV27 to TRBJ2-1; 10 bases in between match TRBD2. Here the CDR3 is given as CASSPQAGGLSEQFF. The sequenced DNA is TGTGCCAGCAGTCCCCAAGCGGGAGGGTTGTCTGAGCAGTTCTTC.